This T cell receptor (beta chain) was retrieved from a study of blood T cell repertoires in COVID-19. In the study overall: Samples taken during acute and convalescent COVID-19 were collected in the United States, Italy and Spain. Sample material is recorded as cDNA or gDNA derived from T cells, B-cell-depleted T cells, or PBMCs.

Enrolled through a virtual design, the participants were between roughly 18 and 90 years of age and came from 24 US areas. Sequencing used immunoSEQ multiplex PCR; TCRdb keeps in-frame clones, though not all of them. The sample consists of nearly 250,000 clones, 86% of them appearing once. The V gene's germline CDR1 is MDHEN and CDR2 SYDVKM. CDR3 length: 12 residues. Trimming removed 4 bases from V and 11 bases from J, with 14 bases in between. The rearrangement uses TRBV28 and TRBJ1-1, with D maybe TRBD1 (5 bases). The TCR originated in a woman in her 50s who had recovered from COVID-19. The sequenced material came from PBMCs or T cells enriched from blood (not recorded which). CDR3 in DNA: TGTGCCAGCAGTTCCGACAGACCTCCGGCTTTCTTT. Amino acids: CASSSDRPPAFF.